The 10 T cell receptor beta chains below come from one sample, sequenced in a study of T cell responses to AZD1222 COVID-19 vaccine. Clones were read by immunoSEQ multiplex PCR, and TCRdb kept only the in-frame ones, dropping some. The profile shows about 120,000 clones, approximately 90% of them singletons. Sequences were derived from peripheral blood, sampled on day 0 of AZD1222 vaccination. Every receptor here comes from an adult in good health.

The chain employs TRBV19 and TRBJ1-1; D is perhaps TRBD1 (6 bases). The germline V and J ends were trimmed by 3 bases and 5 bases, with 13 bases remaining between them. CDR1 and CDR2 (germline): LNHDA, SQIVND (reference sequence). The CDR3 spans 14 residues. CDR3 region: CASSILGAGTEAFF. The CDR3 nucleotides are TGTGCCAGTAGTATTTTGGGGGCGGGGACTGAAGCTTTCTTT. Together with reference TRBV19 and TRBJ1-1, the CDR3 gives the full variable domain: DGGITQSPKYLFRKEGQNVTLSCEQNLNHDAMYWYRQDPGQGLRLIYYSQIVNDFQKGDIAEGYSVSREKKESFPLTVTSAQKNPTAFYLCASSILGAGTEAFFGQGTRLTVV.

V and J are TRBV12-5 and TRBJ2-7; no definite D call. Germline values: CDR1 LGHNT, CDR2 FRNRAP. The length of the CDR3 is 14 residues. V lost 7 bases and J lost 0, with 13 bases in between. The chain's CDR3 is CASAPPSFSYEQYF. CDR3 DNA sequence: TGTGCTAGTGCCCCACCCAGTTTCTCCTACGAGCAGTACTTC.

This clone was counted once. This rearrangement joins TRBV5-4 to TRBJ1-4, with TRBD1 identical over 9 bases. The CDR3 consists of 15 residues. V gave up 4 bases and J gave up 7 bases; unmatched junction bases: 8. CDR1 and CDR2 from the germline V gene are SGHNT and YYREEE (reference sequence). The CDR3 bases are TGTGCCAGCAGCAAACAGGGGGCGTCGGGTGAAAAACTGTTTTTT. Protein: CASSKQGASGEKLFF. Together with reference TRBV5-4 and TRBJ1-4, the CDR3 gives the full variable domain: ETGVTQSPTHLIKTRGQQVTLRCSSQSGHNTVSWYQQALGQGPQFIFQYYREEENGRGNFPPRFSGLQFPNYSSELNVNALELDDSALYLCASSKQGASGEKLFFGSGTQLSVL.

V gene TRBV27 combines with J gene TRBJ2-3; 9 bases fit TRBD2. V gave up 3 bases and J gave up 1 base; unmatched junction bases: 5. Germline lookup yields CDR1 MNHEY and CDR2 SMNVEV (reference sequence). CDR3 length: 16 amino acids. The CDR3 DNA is TGTGCCAGCAGTTTGGGACTAGCAGCCGGCACAGATACGCAGTATTTT. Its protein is CASSLGLAAGTDTQYF.

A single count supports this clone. Written as DNA, the CDR3 is TGTGCCAGCAGCTCGATGGGGGAAGACAGGGGGCACTACAATGAGCAGTTCTTC. This codes for CASSSMGEDRGHYNEQFF. The chain has TRBV7-3 and TRBJ2-1; 10 nucleotides agree with TRBD1. Germline CDR1 and CDR2: SGHTA and FQGTGA. V lost 4 bases, J lost 3 bases, and 12 bases stayed unmatched. This CDR3 contains 18 residues. The full variable domain, with the rest looked up from reference TRBV7-3 and TRBJ2-1, is GAGVSQTPSNKVTEKGKYVELRCDPISGHTALYWYRQSLGQGPEFLIYFQGTGAADDSGLPNDRFFAVRPEGSVSTLKIQRTERGDSAVYLCASSSMGEDRGHYNEQFFGPGTRLTVL.

Written as DNA, the CDR3 is TGTGCCAGCAGTTACCAGGGACTAGCCTCCTACGAGCAGTACTTC. It is translated as CASSYQGLASYEQYF. This rearrangement joins TRBV6-2 or TRBV6-3 to TRBJ2-7; the match to TRBD2 covers 9 bases. J gave up 0 bases and V 2 bases, and 2 bases lay outside the gene matches. CDR1 MNHEY and CDR2 SVGEGT come from the germline V gene. CDR3 length: 15 amino acids.

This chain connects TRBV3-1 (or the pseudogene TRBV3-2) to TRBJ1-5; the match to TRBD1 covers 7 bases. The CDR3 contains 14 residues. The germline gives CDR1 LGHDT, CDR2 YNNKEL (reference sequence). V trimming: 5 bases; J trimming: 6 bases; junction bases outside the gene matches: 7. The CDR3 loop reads CASSYTGDSQPQHF. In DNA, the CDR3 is TGTGCCAGCAGCTACACAGGGGATAGTCAGCCCCAGCATTTT.

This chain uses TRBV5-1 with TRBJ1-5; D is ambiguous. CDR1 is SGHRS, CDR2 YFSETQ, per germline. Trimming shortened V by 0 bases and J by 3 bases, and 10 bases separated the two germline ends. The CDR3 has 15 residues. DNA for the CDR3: TGCGCCAGCAGCTTGGCCGGGTGGGACAATCAGCCCCAGCATTTT. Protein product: CASSLAGWDNQPQHF. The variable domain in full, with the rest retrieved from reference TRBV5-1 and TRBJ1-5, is KAGVTQTPRYLIKTRGQQVTLSCSPISGHRSVSWYQQTPGQGLQFLFEYFSETQRNKGNFPGRFSGRQFSNSRSEMNVSTLELGDSALYLCASSLAGWDNQPQHFGDGTRLSIL.

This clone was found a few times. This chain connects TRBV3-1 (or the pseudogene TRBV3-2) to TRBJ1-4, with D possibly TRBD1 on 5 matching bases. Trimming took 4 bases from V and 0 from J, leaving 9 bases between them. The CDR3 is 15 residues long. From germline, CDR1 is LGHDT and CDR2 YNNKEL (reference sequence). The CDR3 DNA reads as TGTGCCAGCAGCCTCCAGGGAACAACTAATGAAAAACTGTTTTTT. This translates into CASSLQGTTNEKLFF.

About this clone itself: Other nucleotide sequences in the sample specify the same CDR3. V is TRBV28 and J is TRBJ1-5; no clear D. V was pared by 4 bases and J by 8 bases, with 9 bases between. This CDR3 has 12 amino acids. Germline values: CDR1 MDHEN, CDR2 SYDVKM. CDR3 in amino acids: CASSSLGKPQHF. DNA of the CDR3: TGTGCCAGCAGTTCGCTTGGGAAGCCCCAGCATTTT.